The clone carrying this T cell receptor beta chain was counted ten times or more. Its antigen is unknown. The data belong to a study of regulatory T cells in long-lasting Graves disease. Study overall: For under 3 months, newly diagnosed Graves' patients had been taking antithyroid drugs. Study findings and constraints: Persistent disease was associated with favored TRBV28 usage and with favored use of TRBJ1-2 and TRBJ2-5. Having few samples may have compromised the accuracy.

Regarding time point: newly diagnosed GD, antithyroid drugs for less than 3 months. TCR sequences were obtained from RNA taken from PBMCs. The CDR3 has 15 amino acids. V dropped 4 bases and J dropped 6 bases, with 16 bases sitting between them. CDR1 SGHRS and CDR2 YFSETQ come from the germline V gene. Arm-PCR of CDR3 regions with iRepertoire HTBI primers generated TCR beta libraries. Per the original methods: Taken together, the samples had 55 to 70 TRBV and 13 to 15 TRBJ segments identified. TCRdb fed the multiplex PCR reads into MiXCR, producing one record per CDR3 protein. These V and J calls originate from TCRdb's pipeline instead of the authors' own analysis. The sample lists approximately 300,000 distinct CDR3 sequences, 15% to 20% occurring once.

The TCR comes from a female donor with Graves disease. This specimen consisted of peripheral blood mononuclear cells (PBMCs), obtained at new diagnosis, from a patient treated with antithyroid drugs. The chain is built from TRBV5-1 and TRBJ1-4; D is perhaps TRBD1 (5 bases). The CDR3 loop is CASSVSGTTDEKLFF. The CDR3 DNA sequence: TGCGCCAGCAGCGTATCCGGGACGACGGATGAAAAACTGTTTTTT.